The 12 T cell receptor beta chains reported below all come from one sample, sequenced in a study of response to subunit inactivated influenza vaccine. TCRdb reanalysed the RT-PCR reads using MiXCR and keeps one entry per CDR3 protein. Among hundreds of thousands of distinct CDR3 sequences listed, approximately 14% were seen once. This specimen consisted of PBMCs from blood, obtained 12 days after vaccination. The receptor source for this set is a man in his fifties who received an inactivated influenza vaccine.

V usage is TRBV12-3 or TRBV12-4 and J usage is TRBJ2-3, with 8 bases aligning to TRBD2. J gave up 1 base and V 8 bases, and 14 bases lay outside the gene matches. The CDR3 consists of 17 residues. CDR3 sequence reads: CASRQGGAGVRTDTQYF. CDR3 nucleotides: TGTGCCAGCCGCCAGGGAGGAGCGGGGGTCCGCACAGATACGCAGTATTTT.

The chain uses TRBV7-9 and TRBJ1-2, with TRBD1 identical over 8 bases. Unmatched junction bases numbered 4, after V lost 3 bases and J lost 4 bases. Per the germline V gene, CDR1 is SEHNR and CDR2 is FQNEAQ (reference sequence). CDR3 length: 14 amino acids. The CDR3 region has the DNA TGTGCCAGCAGCTTGGAAGACAGGGGCTATGGCTACACCTTC. Amino acid sequence: CASSLEDRGYGYTF.

The genes are TRBV29-1 and TRBJ1-1; D is unclear. There are 13 residues in the CDR3. Trimming left V 4 bases short and J 1 base short, with 10 bases between. Germline CDR1 and CDR2: SQVTM and ANQGSEA. The CDR3, as DNA: TGCAGCGTTGCTAGCAGCTCGAACACTGAAGCTTTCTTT. Its protein is CSVASSSNTEAFF.

The genes are TRBV28 and TRBJ2-4; no reliable D call. V was clipped by 5 bases and J by 0 bases, with 11 bases between them. This CDR3 has 15 residues. From germline, CDR1 is MDHEN and CDR2 SYDVKM. CDR3 sequence reads: CASSLGEVAKNIQYF. The CDR3, as DNA: TGTGCCAGCAGTCTCGGCGAAGTAGCCAAAAACATTCAGTACTTC. Complete variable domain (other parts from reference TRBV28 and TRBJ2-4): DVKVTQSSRYLVKRTGEKVFLECVQDMDHENMFWYRQDPGLGLRLIYFSYDVKMKEKGDIPEGYSVSREKKERFSLILESASTNQTSMYLCASSLGEVAKNIQYFGAGTRLSVL.

The chain links TRBV12-3 or TRBV12-4 to TRBJ2-1; TRBD2 aligns across 10 bases. The V gene end was trimmed by 5 bases and the J gene end by 6 bases; junction bases not matched to a gene: 7. The CDR3 runs 15 residues. The CDR3 region has the DNA TGTGCCAGCAGTCCCCATAGCGGGGGGACCAATGAGCAGTTCTTC. This encodes CASSPHSGGTNEQFF.

The gene calls are TRBV6-1 and TRBJ2-7; D gene ambiguous. Germline V gives CDR1 MNHNS, CDR2 SASEGT. Between the trimmed V and J ends, which lost 5 bases and 5 bases, there was a span of 13 bases. The CDR3 loop spans 13 amino acids. The CDR3 sequence is CASSSGPIHEQYF. CDR3 nucleotides: TGTGCCAGCAGTAGTGGGCCTATCCACGAGCAGTACTTC.

The chain joins TRBV2 to TRBJ2-2, with unresolved D. The CDR3 loop spans 12 amino acids. Trimming left V 1 base short and J 7 bases short, with 4 bases between. In germline, CDR1 is SNHLY, CDR2 FYNNEI. This chain's CDR3 is CASSEGVGELFF. In nucleotides, the CDR3 is TGTGCCAGCAGTGAAGGCGTCGGGGAGCTGTTTTTT.

J is TRBJ2-3 and V is TRBV12-3 or TRBV12-4; the D call may be TRBD1 or TRBD2 (6 bases each). Trimming took off 3 bases at V and 2 bases at J, with 12 bases between the two ends. This CDR3 is 15 amino acids long. The DNA of the CDR3 is TGTGCCAGCAGTTTGGGGGGCATACCCACAGATACGCAGTATTTT. Translated, it gives CASSLGGIPTDTQYF.

This clonotype has ten or more counts. J is TRBJ2-6 and V is TRBV29-1; possibly TRBD1 or TRBD2 for D (5 bases each). CDR3 length: 17 residues. V gave up 4 bases and J gave up 0 bases, with 16 bases separating them. Germline V gene lookup returns CDR1 SQVTM and CDR2 ANQGSEA. DNA of the CDR3: TGCAGCGTTGCCTCTCATGGGGGATCCTCTGGGGCCAACGTCCTGACTTTC. Translating it yields CSVASHGGSSGANVLTF.

A few counts support this clonotype. Possible read error: a much larger clone is one base away. The chain joins TRBV7-2 to TRBJ2-3; 8 positions agree with TRBD2. V was pared by 4 bases and J by 4 bases, with 1 base of the junction left unmatched. The CDR3 loop spans 13 amino acids. Germline values: CDR1 SGHTA, CDR2 FQGNSA. The CDR3 DNA reads TGTGCCAGCAGCTGGACTAGCCCAGATACGCAGTATTTT. This encodes CASSWTSPDTQYF.

This chain joins TRBV5-5 and TRBJ2-5; no firm D call. The CDR3 loop spans 13 amino acids. Trimming removed 8 bases at V and 4 bases at J, with 15 bases between. Germline values: CDR1 SGHKS, CDR2 YYEKEE (reference sequence). CDR3 sequence: CARSLGMGETQYF. The CDR3 nucleotides read TGTGCCAGGAGCCTGGGGATGGGAGAGACCCAGTACTTC.

The chain couples TRBV6-4 to TRBJ1-1; 7 nucleotides match TRBD1. Germline trimming cut 6 bases from V and 5 bases from J; bases unmatched to any gene: 6. The length of the CDR3 is 13 residues. Germline CDR1 is MRHNA and CDR2 is SNTAGT. CDR3 sequence: CASRRQGGTEAFF. The CDR3 nucleotides read TGTGCCAGCAGGCGCCAGGGGGGGACTGAAGCTTTCTTT.